Detailed here is one TCR beta chain. Antigen unknown. Second doses at about 4 or about 12 weeks were pooled. The data stem from a study of T cell responses to AZD1222 COVID-19 vaccine. Study outcomes and limitations: A mostly white British donor set with more females was recruited, and clonal diversity was possibly underestimated. Increased Spike-specific TCR breadth and depth were observed after two AZD1222 doses. Repertoires were sampled only after the peak T cell response.

Clones were read by immunoSEQ multiplex PCR, and TCRdb kept only the in-frame ones, dropping some. The data contain approximately 50,000 clones, approximately 80% of them singletons. CDR1 LNHDA and CDR2 SQIVND come from the germline V gene (reference sequence). This CDR3 has 13 amino acids. The V and J ends lost 6 bases and 6 bases respectively, with 11 bases between them. The J gene is TRBJ1-4, the V gene TRBV19; D not certain. This TCR came from an adult who received the AZD1222 COVID-19 vaccine. Sequenced here: peripheral blood, sampled 28 days after the second AZD1222 dose. CDR3 sequence: CASSRLIYEKLFF. The CDR3 DNA is TGTGCCAGTAGCCGACTGATATATGAAAAACTGTTTTTT.